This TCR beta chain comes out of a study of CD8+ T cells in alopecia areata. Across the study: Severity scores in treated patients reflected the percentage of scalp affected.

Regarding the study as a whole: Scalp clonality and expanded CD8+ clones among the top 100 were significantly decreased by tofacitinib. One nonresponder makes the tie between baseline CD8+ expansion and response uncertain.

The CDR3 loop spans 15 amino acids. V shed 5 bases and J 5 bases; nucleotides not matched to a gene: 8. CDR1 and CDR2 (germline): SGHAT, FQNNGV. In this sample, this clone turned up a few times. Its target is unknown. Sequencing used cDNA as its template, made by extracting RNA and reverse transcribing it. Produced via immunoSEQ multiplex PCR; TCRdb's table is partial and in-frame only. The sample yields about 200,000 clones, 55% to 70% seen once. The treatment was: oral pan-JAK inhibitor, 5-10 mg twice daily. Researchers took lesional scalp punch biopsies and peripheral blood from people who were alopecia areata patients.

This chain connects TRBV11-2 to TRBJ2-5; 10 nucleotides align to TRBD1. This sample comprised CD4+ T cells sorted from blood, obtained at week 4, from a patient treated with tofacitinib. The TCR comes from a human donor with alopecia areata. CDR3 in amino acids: CASSPGTGEYETQYF. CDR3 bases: TGTGCCAGCAGCCCCGGGACAGGGGAGTATGAGACCCAGTACTTC.